This TCR beta chain was recorded in a study of T-cell reconstitution after alpha-beta-depleted transplantation in children. Unique molecular identifiers were used in preparing the TCRbeta library. TCRdb used MiXCR to reprocess the PCR reads, holding one entry per CDR3 protein. The table includes hundreds of thousands of distinct CDR3 sequences, about a tenth detected once. The germline gives CDR1 MGHDK, CDR2 SYGVNS. Trimming removed 1 base from V and 4 bases from J; junction bases left unmatched: 11. The CDR3 totals 18 residues. This clonotype was detected ten times or more. What it recognizes is unknown. Broader study findings: As was reported, about two months after transplant, alpha-beta T cells came from several hundred expanded graft clones. T-cell counts and diversity were attributed mostly to newly produced T cells one year after transplant.

The chain links TRBV25-1 to TRBJ2-3; 10 nucleotides line up with TRBD1. The sample consisted of PBMCs, taken before TCRalphabeta/CD19-depleted stem cell transplant. The clonotype originates from a child younger than two with acute myeloid leukemia, due to receive a stem cell transplant. The CDR3 spells CASSESSHRDRGADTQYF. The CDR3 coding sequence is TGTGCCAGCAGTGAATCCTCTCACCGGGACAGGGGAGCAGATACGCAGTATTTT.